This T cell receptor beta chain was observed in a study of CD8 T cells in Susac syndrome. Turning to the study itself: At blood draw, Susac syndrome patients were therapy-naive, on corticosteroids, or on intravenous immunoglobulin alone. General study findings and limits: Expansion of clones was not seen in the CD4+ T cell repertoires of Susac syndrome.

Trimming took off 4 bases at V and 7 bases at J, with 17 bases between the two ends. CDR3 size: 15 residues. Germline-derived CDR1 and CDR2 are MDHEN and SYDVKM. As for this clonotype: Its target is unknown.

The RNA, about 0.5 to 1 ug, was put through reverse transcription using random hexamers. Coverage of TCR beta CDR3 amplification by immunoSEQ multiplex PCR extended to 54 Vbeta and 13 Jbeta. A single record per CDR3 protein comes from TCRdb applying MiXCR to the immunoSEQ multiplex PCR reads. The sample records some 99,000 distinct CDR3 sequences, over 90% being singletons. The sequencing sample was made of CD4+ T cells from PBMCs. This TCR came from a human donor with Susac syndrome. The chain recombines TRBV28 with TRBJ2-1; D not certain. The CDR3 here is CASSSPPWAGNEQFF. The CDR3 nucleotides read TGTGCCAGCAGTTCGCCCCCCTGGGCCGGGAATGAGCAGTTCTTC. Complete variable domain (other parts from reference TRBV28 and TRBJ2-1): DVKVTQSSRYLVKRTGEKVFLECVQDMDHENMFWYRQDPGLGLRLIYFSYDVKMKEKGDIPEGYSVSREKKERFSLILESASTNQTSMYLCASSSPPWAGNEQFFGPGTRLTVL.